Given below is one T cell receptor (beta chain) in context. It has no known antigen specificity. No clone much larger than this one lies a single base away; base qualities are absent. The sample is drawn from a study of beta chain features in type 1 diabetes (dated 2018 in TCRdb). Regarding the study in general: Mean age, gender distribution, total cell number and subset yield were not different between patients and healthy donors. Across all samples, some 99 million sorted cells were examined, and cell number per subset correlated strongly with RNA yield. In the study, recently diagnosed type 1 diabetes patients and matched healthy donors were compared on the TCRB repertoires of their sorted circulating CD4+ T cell subsets. Regulatory and stem cell-like memory subsets were isolated from only 8 patients and roughly 8 healthy donors, whereas naive and central memory subsets came from all 30 or so donors.

Results the study describes overall, beyond this receptor: Only small numbers of individuals were included in the HLA sub-analyses, which left unresolved whether HLA type had any influence on TCRB rearrangement. PCR may preferentially amplify shorter templates, but because patient and control samples were amplified and corrected together, any resulting skew would affect both groups equally. Type 1 diabetes patients showed a moderate but significant shortening of TCRB CDR3 length in all four CD4+ subsets. Naive, central memory and regulatory TCRB repertoires appeared to be more alike among patients than among healthy donors. Patients with type 1 diabetes made fewer insertions and deleted more nucleotides at VDJ recombination sites, implying thymic rearrangement abnormalities. Because cDNA rather than genomic DNA was sequenced, highly expressing activated cells could have been over-represented, although no difference in activation and CD3 levels was found between groups.

The High Capacity cDNA Reverse Transcription Kit was used to reverse transcribe all of the isolated RNA, meaning that expressed TCRB transcripts were what got sequenced. Stem cell-like memory T cell samples underwent survey-depth immunoSEQ sequencing, averaging around 1 million total reads per sample. Sorted cells were lysed in RLT buffer, and RNA was extracted using DNase-treated RNeasy Micro or Mini kits according to cell number. To prevent cross-contamination, each cell subset was processed individually, whereas patient and healthy donor samples were processed jointly. The immunoSEQ multiplex PCR was used to amplify TCRB sequences from cDNA, yielding 87-bp fragments that span the CDR3 region. Sequencing of the amplicons was done on the Illumina HiSeq platform. In the original analysis: PCR bias was corrected computationally using synthetic template baselines, and reads within Hamming distance 2 were collapsed, with unmergeable singletons discarded. Reads were aligned against IMGT to assign V, D and J genes, CDR3 length and insertions or deletions at six rearrangement sites. Within each subset, clonotype counts were normalized to the number of sorted cells before true diversity and Gini coefficients were calculated with the tcR R package. Repertoire sharing was quantified using the overlap coefficient calculated on TCRB nucleotide sequences. This is the immuneACCESS table as TCRdb keeps it, with only in-frame sequences that have V and J called. A part of the clones is gone; compared with another copy, unresolved V genes explain less than half, and the rest is unexplained. Clone size and V and J calls were adopted from that table, with D and trimming inferred from the DNA. This sample lists approximately 40,000 clones; roughly 50% were detected once. In total, the top ten clones hold roughly 0.27% of the sample.

A single peripheral blood draw of around 0.11 L on average was collected from each donor into heparinised tubes. A BD FACSAria II and a panel including CD45RO, CCR7, CD25, CD127, CD95 and CD27 were used to sort naive, central memory, regulatory and stem cell-like memory CD4+ T cells. Purity was above 98% for every sorted population. PBMCs were isolated immediately by Lymphoprep density gradient centrifugation and stained directly without culture. So that batch effects would be minimized, each experiment stained and sorted samples in pairs, pairing one healthy donor with one patient. The sample taken for sequencing was stem cell memory CD4+ T cells from blood. The cell subset or site label on this specimen signifies: stem cell-like memory CD4+ T cells. This clonotype originated in a woman in her twenties or thirties in good health.

The DNA reads TGTGCCAGCAGCTTAGCGATTTGGAGCTATGGCTACACCTTC. The encoded protein is CASSLAIWSYGYTF. The sequence is built from TRBV7-2 and TRBJ1-2; no confident D gene assignment can be made. From the cysteine through the phenylalanine, the CDR3 covers 14 amino acids. CDR3 DNA is the only sequence kept; it has 42 bases, read in frame from the first base. Sequences SGHTA (CDR1) and FQGNSA (CDR2) are obtained from the germline V gene. The trim is 0 bases for V and 4 bases for J, with a gap of 9 bases between the germline ends.